What follows are 5 T cell receptor beta chains derived from one specimen sequenced in a study of T cells in Graves' hyperthyroidism and ophthalmopathy. It was RNA transcripts that yielded the amplified TCR beta CDR3 regions. An initial round of RT-PCR targeting the TCR CDR3 relied on the HTBI primer set. In TCRdb, the multiplex PCR reads were re-called with MiXCR into one record per CDR3 protein. The table lists about 110,000 distinct CDR3 sequences, approximately 15% of them singletons. What was sequenced was blood. All receptors derive from a woman between 50 and 59 years old with Graves' hyperthyroidism.

This clonotype was seen a few times. The V gene is TRBV5-1, the J gene TRBJ2-3; TRBD2 matches 9 bases. V lost 4 bases to trimming and J lost 4 bases; unmatched junction nucleotides: 7. The germline gives CDR1 SGHRS, CDR2 YFSETQ. The CDR3 covers 15 residues. CDR3 nucleotides: TGCGCCAGCAGCCCGGGACTAGCACTCTCAGATACGCAGTATTTT. Protein sequence: CASSPGLALSDTQYF.

This clonotype was observed at least ten times. This sequence joins TRBV28 and TRBJ1-5; D call uncertain. The CDR3 has 16 residues. The V gene lost 3 bases and the J gene lost 4 bases, with 16 bases spanning the gap. The germline V gene encodes CDR1 MDHEN and CDR2 SYDVKM. CDR3 loop: CASSFFRNIPNQPQHF. The CDR3 nucleotides are TGTGCCAGCAGTTTTTTCAGGAATATCCCAAATCAGCCCCAGCATTTT.

This clonotype was recorded at least ten times. V usage is TRBV28 and J usage is TRBJ2-1, with 10 nucleotides matching TRBD2. Looked up from germline, CDR1 is MDHEN and CDR2 is SYDVKM. After removal of 4 bases from V and 5 bases from J, the junction contained 2 bases not matched to a gene. The CDR3 has 14 residues. Here the CDR3 DNA reads TGTGCCAGCAGTTCACTAGCGGGAAACAATGAGCAGTTCTTC. This encodes CASSSLAGNNEQFF. Using reference TRBV28 and TRBJ2-1 for the parts outside the CDR3, the full variable domain is DVKVTQSSRYLVKRTGEKVFLECVQDMDHENMFWYRQDPGLGLRLIYFSYDVKMKEKGDIPEGYSVSREKKERFSLILESASTNQTSMYLCASSSLAGNNEQFFGPGTRLTVL.

The chain employs TRBV6-1 and TRBJ2-2; 7 bases match TRBD2. This CDR3 contains 14 residues. Germline V gene lookup returns CDR1 MNHNS and CDR2 SASEGT. The V gene end was trimmed by 8 bases and the J gene end by 6 bases; junction bases not matched to a gene: 9. The CDR3 region is CASRRGGLSGELFF. The CDR3 DNA reads as TGTGCCAGCCGTAGGGGAGGGCTTTCCGGGGAGCTGTTTTTT.

This clonotype came up many times. V usage is TRBV24-1 and J usage is TRBJ2-2; D remains unclear. The CDR3 runs to 12 residues. The ends were cut back, 4 bases at V and 6 bases at J, with 5 bases in the middle. Germline values: CDR1 KGHDR, CDR2 SFDVKD. This chain's CDR3 is CATSEVSGELFF. The CDR3 DNA sequence: TGTGCCACCAGTGAGGTTTCCGGGGAGCTGTTTTTT.